This T cell receptor beta chain derives from a study of OX40 agonist ivuxolimab in advanced cancers. As for the study in general: In this trial design, patients received ivuxolimab intravenously at 0.01 to 10 mg/kg every 2 weeks. Partial responses were observed in three patients, of whom one had hepatocellular carcinoma and two had cutaneous melanoma. General observations from the study: It was also the case that some nonresponders had low normalized T-cell clonal expansion. CD8+ T cells averaged more expanded clones than CD4+.

On this clone itself: Its matching antigen is unknown.

Method: immunoSEQ multiplex PCR; TCRdb's copy keeps in-frame clones and lacks some. The sample holds under 20,000 clones, just under 75% seen once. Germline assignment: CDR1 SEHNR and CDR2 FQNEAQ (reference sequence). This CDR3 is built from 13 residues. The V and J ends lost 5 bases and 4 bases respectively, with 12 bases between them. The V call is TRBV7-9, the J call TRBJ2-7; D remains unclear. The clonotype originates from an adult with an advanced solid tumor such as melanoma, head and neck, liver or kidney cancer. Specimen: CD4+ or CD8+ T cells sorted from blood, collected in a trial of the OX40 agonist ivuxolimab. CDR3 bases: TGTGCCAGCAGCCTAAGGCTCGAGTACGAGCAGTACTTC. It specifies CASSLRLEYEQYF.